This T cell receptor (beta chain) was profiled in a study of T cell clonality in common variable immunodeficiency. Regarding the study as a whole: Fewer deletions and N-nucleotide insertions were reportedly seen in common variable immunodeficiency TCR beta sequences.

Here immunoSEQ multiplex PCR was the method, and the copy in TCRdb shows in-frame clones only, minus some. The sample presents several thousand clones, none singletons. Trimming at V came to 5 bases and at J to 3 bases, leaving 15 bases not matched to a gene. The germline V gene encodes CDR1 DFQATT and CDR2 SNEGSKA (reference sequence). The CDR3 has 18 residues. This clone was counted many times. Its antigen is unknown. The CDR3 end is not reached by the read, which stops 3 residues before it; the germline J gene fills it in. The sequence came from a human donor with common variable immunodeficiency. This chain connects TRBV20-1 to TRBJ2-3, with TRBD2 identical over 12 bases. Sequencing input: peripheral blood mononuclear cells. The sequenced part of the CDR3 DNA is TGCAGTGCTTCAGCCCCGGGGCTAGCGGGAGGGCCGACAGATACG. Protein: CSASAPGLAGGPTDT. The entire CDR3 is CSASAPGLAGGPTDTQYF.